This is a list of T cell receptor beta chains from one sample in a study of T cells after yellow fever vaccination. MiXCR, run by TCRdb on the 5' RACE reads, gives a single entry per CDR3 protein. The top ten hold less than 3.5% of the sample, which has some 240,000 distinct CDR3 sequences, around 5.2% seen once. The source was CD4+ T cells sorted from PBMCs, collected on the day of the yellow fever booster vaccination. These TCRs come from a man between 18 and 35 years old who received the YFV17D yellow fever vaccine. Each CDR3 is given with its conserved first and last residue. The D gene is left open where the match is weak. Clone size appears in some rows only: once, few, many, or a class for an expanded clone.

J: TRBJ1-1
V: TRBV6-5
D: NA
size: NA
CDR3: CASRWGVRADTEAFF
DNA: TGTGCCAGCAGGTGGGGGGTCCGCGCGGACACTGAAGCTTTCTTT

J: TRBJ2-1
V: TRBV3-1
D: NA
size: few
CDR3: CASSHNSHNEQFF
DNA: TGTGCCAGCAGCCACAACAGCCACAATGAGCAGTTCTTC

J: TRBJ2-7
V: TRBV18
D: TRBD1
size: many
CDR3: CASSPMGTGAFEQYF
DNA: TGTGCCAGCTCACCAATGGGGACAGGGGCTTTCGAGCAGTACTTC

J: TRBJ2-5
V: TRBV7-2
D: NA
size: few
CDR3: CASSLSGGPHQYF
DNA: TGTGCCAGCAGCTTGAGTGGGGGACCTCACCAGTACTTC

J: TRBJ1-2
V: TRBV6-5
D: NA
size: few
CDR3: CASSKSRDGYTF
DNA: TGTGCCAGCAGTAAGTCCAGAGATGGCTACACCTTC

J: TRBJ2-7
V: TRBV6-5
D: NA
size: many
CDR3: CASSYVGPQLSYEQYF
DNA: TGTGCCAGCAGTTACGTGGGTCCCCAACTTTCCTACGAGCAGTACTTC

J: TRBJ1-5
V: TRBV12-3/TRBV12-4
D: NA
size: many
CDR3: CASRARNQPQHF
DNA: TGTGCCAGCAGGGCCCGGAATCAGCCCCAGCATTTT

J: TRBJ2-3
V: TRBV9
D: TRBD2
size: few
CDR3: CASSVSAGGNARTDTQYF
DNA: TGTGCCAGCAGCGTATCTGCGGGGGGAAACGCACGCACAGATACGCAGTATTTT

J: TRBJ2-7
V: TRBV6-5
D: NA
size: few
CDR3: CASIGDPYEQYF
DNA: TGTGCCAGCATCGGAGATCCCTACGAGCAGTACTTC

J: TRBJ1-4
V: TRBV2
D: NA
size: NA
CDR3: CASSGVAEKLFF
DNA: TGTGCCAGCAGTGGTGTGGCGGAAAAACTGTTTTTT

J: TRBJ1-2
V: TRBV5-1
D: TRBD1
size: many
CDR3: CASRRQGYGYTF
DNA: TGCGCCAGCAGAAGACAGGGGTACGGCTACACCTTC

J: TRBJ1-4
V: TRBV4-2
D: NA
size: NA
CDR3: CASSPRDGVNEKLFF
DNA: TGTGCCAGCAGCCCGCGCGACGGGGTTAATGAAAAACTGTTTTTT

J: TRBJ2-3
V: TRBV4-3
D: TRBD2
size: few
CDR3: CASSQAATSGGLDTQYF
DNA: TGCGCCAGCAGCCAAGCTGCAACTAGCGGGGGATTAGATACGCAGTATTTT

J: TRBJ1-5
V: TRBV5-1
D: TRBD1
size: many
CDR3: CASSPGQGIRQPQHF
DNA: TGCGCCAGCAGCCCGGGACAGGGCATTCGTCAGCCCCAGCATTTT

J: TRBJ1-1
V: TRBV18
D: TRBD1
size: many
CDR3: CASSPFPTGVNTEAFF
DNA: TGTGCCAGCTCACCATTTCCGACAGGGGTGAACACTGAAGCTTTCTTT

J: TRBJ2-1
V: TRBV7-2
D: NA
size: few
CDR3: CASSGTAYNEQFF
DNA: TGTGCCAGCAGCGGTACAGCTTACAATGAGCAGTTCTTC

J: TRBJ2-3
V: TRBV9
D: TRBD1
size: few
CDR3: CASSTGQGANTQYF
DNA: TGTGCCAGCAGCACAGGACAGGGGGCGAATACGCAGTATTTT

J: TRBJ1-1
V: TRBV7-2
D: TRBD1
size: NA
CDR3: CASSLISQGGQGRGNTEAFF
DNA: TGTGCCAGCAGCTTAATATCCCAAGGGGGACAGGGCAGGGGGAACACTGAAGCTTTCTTT

J: TRBJ2-5
V: TRBV4-2
D: TRBD2
size: few
CDR3: CASSQGQAGLWAQYF
DNA: TGTGCCAGCAGCCAAGGCCAAGCGGGGCTCTGGGCCCAGTACTTC

J: TRBJ1-2
V: TRBV6-2/TRBV6-3
D: TRBD1
size: few
CDR3: CASSYRRTGSPNYGYTF
DNA: TGTGCCAGCAGTTACAGACGGACAGGGAGCCCTAACTATGGCTACACCTTC

J: TRBJ2-2
V: TRBV6-6
D: NA
size: many
CDR3: CASRPIGGTGELFF
DNA: TGTGCCAGCAGACCGATAGGGGGTACCGGGGAGCTGTTTTTT

J: TRBJ1-2
V: TRBV6-2/TRBV6-3
D: NA
size: few
CDR3: CASRLDSENYGYTF
DNA: TGTGCCAGCAGACTGGACAGCGAGAACTATGGCTACACCTTC

J: TRBJ1-4
V: TRBV20-1
D: NA
size: many
CDR3: CSASFRQGREKLFF
DNA: TGCAGTGCTAGCTTTCGGCAGGGACGGGAAAAACTGTTTTTT

J: TRBJ1-3
V: TRBV25-1
D: NA
size: few
CDR3: CASSATGSSGNTIYF
DNA: TGTGCCAGCAGCGCAACAGGGAGCTCTGGAAACACCATATATTTT

J: TRBJ1-4
V: TRBV6-5
D: NA
size: few
CDR3: CASSTGSWPNEKLFF
DNA: TGTGCCAGCAGCACCGGGAGCTGGCCTAATGAAAAACTGTTTTTT

J: TRBJ2-3
V: TRBV29-1
D: NA
size: NA
CDR3: CSIRGTPDTQYF
DNA: TGCAGCATCCGGGGTACACCCGATACGCAGTATTTT

J: TRBJ2-1
V: TRBV7-2
D: TRBD1
size: NA
CDR3: CASSQRQGKQFF
DNA: TGTGCCAGCAGCCAACGACAGGGCAAACAGTTCTTC

J: TRBJ2-1
V: TRBV6-2/TRBV6-3
D: TRBD1
size: many
CDR3: CASSHNDRVYEQFF
DNA: TGTGCCAGCAGCCACAACGACAGGGTTTATGAGCAGTTCTTC

J: TRBJ2-2
V: TRBV23-1
D: NA
size: NA
CDR3: CASSQSWDTGTGELFF
DNA: TGCGCCAGCAGTCAATCATGGGACACCGGTACCGGGGAGCTGTTTTTT

J: TRBJ1-2
V: TRBV7-2
D: TRBD1
size: few
CDR3: CASSLSGTGNYGYTF
DNA: TGTGCCAGCAGCTTATCCGGGACAGGCAACTATGGCTACACCTTC

J: TRBJ2-5
V: TRBV7-3
D: NA
size: NA
CDR3: CASSVTVGETQYF
DNA: TGTGCCAGCAGCGTGACAGTTGGGGAGACCCAGTACTTC

J: TRBJ2-1
V: TRBV12-3/TRBV12-4
D: TRBD1
size: NA
CDR3: CASSSADRGYNEQFF
DNA: TGTGCCAGCAGTTCAGCGGACAGGGGATACAATGAGCAGTTCTTC

J: TRBJ1-2
V: TRBV7-2
D: TRBD1
size: many
CDR3: CASSPRQGGGYTF
DNA: TGTGCCAGCAGCCCTAGGCAGGGGGGAGGCTACACCTTC

J: TRBJ2-4
V: TRBV18
D: TRBD1
size: NA
CDR3: CASSPPGQGGIVAKNIQYF
DNA: TGTGCCAGCTCACCCCCGGGACAGGGGGGGATTGTAGCCAAAAACATTCAGTACTTC